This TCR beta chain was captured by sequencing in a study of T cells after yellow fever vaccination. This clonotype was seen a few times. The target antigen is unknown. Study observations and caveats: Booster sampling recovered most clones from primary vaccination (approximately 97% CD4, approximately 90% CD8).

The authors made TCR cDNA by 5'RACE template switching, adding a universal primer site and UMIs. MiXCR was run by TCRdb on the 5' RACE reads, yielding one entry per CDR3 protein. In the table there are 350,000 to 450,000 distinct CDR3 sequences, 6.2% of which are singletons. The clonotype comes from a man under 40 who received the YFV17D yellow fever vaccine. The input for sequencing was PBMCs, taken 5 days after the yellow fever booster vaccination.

The CDR3 DNA sequence: TGCAGCGTTTCGCCAATTGAACCTTGGACGGATACTGGAAACACCATATATTTT. It specifies CSVSPIEPWTDTGNTIYF. J is TRBJ1-3 and V is TRBV29-1; D is undetermined. The V end was cut by 5 bases, the J end by 2 bases, with 25 bases between. The CDR3 has 18 amino acids. Germline V gene data show CDR1 as SQVTM and CDR2 as ANQGSEA.